This T cell receptor (beta chain) is from a study of blood T cell repertoires in COVID-19. The wider study: The United States, Italy and Spain were the sources of the acute and convalescent COVID-19 samples.

Original analysis: From reference gene primer amplification, estimates of nucleated cell counts were derived. TCRdb keeps only in-frame clones here, not all; method: immunoSEQ multiplex PCR. The DNA was the basis for D and trimming; V, J and clone size are from that table. The sample yields roughly 36,000 clones, 70% to 85% seen once. The germline V gene encodes CDR1 KGHDR and CDR2 SFDVKD. Trimming removed 2 bases at V and 4 bases at J, with 8 bases between. The CDR3 is 13 residues long. The rearrangement uses TRBV24-1 and TRBJ2-7; D possibly corresponds to TRBD1 (5 bases). The material sequenced was peripheral blood. This sequence was found in a human donor in a cohort sampled during active COVID-19. The CDR3 here is CATSDYQGYEQYF. In DNA form, the CDR3 reads TGTGCCACCAGTGATTATCAGGGTTACGAGCAGTACTTC.